The present T cell receptor (beta chain) was sequenced within a study of T cell clonotyping in hematopoietic cell transplantation. General observations from the study: After transplant, recipient diversity fell while pathologically expanded clonotypes grew through day 180.

The CDR3 runs 17 residues. The V gene end was trimmed by 0 bases and the J gene end by 2 bases; junction bases not matched to a gene: 9. The germline CDR1 and CDR2 sequences are SQVTM and ANQGSEA. Points on this clone: What it binds is unknown.

Clones were read by immunoSEQ multiplex PCR, and TCRdb kept only the in-frame ones, dropping some. Of approximately 11,000 clones listed, roughly nine tenths are singletons. The material was PBMCs, obtained 180 days after allogeneic stem cell transplant. The TCR originated in a male patient aged 60-69 years who had an allogeneic stem cell transplant from an unrelated donor, so the T cells may come from the graft donor. Some clones in this sample may be carry-over from other donors' samples. The V call is TRBV29-1, the J call TRBJ2-3; 9 nucleotides match TRBD2. CDR3 DNA: TGCAGCGTTGAAGATTTGGCGGGGGGGCAGTCCACAGATACGCAGTATTTT. It specifies CSVEDLAGGQSTDTQYF.